These T cell receptor beta chains were read from a single sample in a study of identical twins. TCRdb reprocessed the 5' RACE reads via MiXCR and lists one record per CDR3 protein. The sample lists 500,000 or so distinct CDR3 sequences; approximately 14% were seen once. These same records also appear under a second study, on yellow fever vaccine responses in identical twins.

The sample taken for sequencing was CD4+ T cells sorted from blood. The source is a woman between 18 and 30 years old in good health. The CDR3 runs from the conserved cysteine through the conserved F or W. The D gene is left open where the match is weak. The size field is filled for only some rows; it gives once, few, many or a size class.

d_gene	v_gene	len	j_gene	abundance	CDR3aa	CDR3nt
TRBD1	TRBV6-1	15	TRBJ1-1	many	CASSDTDRMNTEAFF	TGTGCCAGCAGTGATACGGACAGGATGAACACTGAAGCTTTCTTT
TRBD2	TRBV20-1	14	TRBJ2-7	-	CSAERLAGEKEQYF	TGCAGTGCAGAACGACTAGCGGGAGAAAAGGAGCAGTACTTC
TRBD1	TRBV6-5	15	TRBJ1-2	-	CASSSYRGGGYGYTF	TGTGCCAGCAGTTCCTACAGGGGAGGAGGGTATGGCTACACCTTC
TRBD2	TRBV29-1	14	TRBJ2-1	many	CSVGTSGRRGEQFF	TGCAGCGTTGGGACTAGCGGGAGGCGCGGTGAGCAGTTCTTC
-	TRBV7-9	15	TRBJ2-2	once	CATPSGVGYTGELFF	TGTGCCACCCCTTCAGGGGTAGGTTACACCGGGGAGCTGTTTTTT
TRBD1	TRBV5-4	13	TRBJ1-2	-	CASSSTGVYGYTF	TGTGCCAGCAGCTCGACAGGGGTGTATGGCTACACCTTC
TRBD1	TRBV5-6	15	TRBJ2-7	-	CASSFPGQGGGEQYF	TGTGCCAGCAGCTTTCCGGGACAGGGAGGTGGCGAGCAGTACTTC
TRBD1	TRBV28	13	TRBJ2-7	-	CASTGQGRGEQYF	TGTGCCAGCACGGGACAGGGTAGAGGCGAGCAGTACTTC
TRBD1	TRBV6-5	15	TRBJ1-2	-	CASSYSDRAVDGYTF	TGTGCCAGCAGTTACTCGGACAGGGCCGTGGATGGCTACACCTTC
TRBD2	TRBV4-1	15	TRBJ2-7	few	CASSQDLAGVGEQYF	TGCGCCAGCAGCCAAGATCTTGCGGGAGTTGGGGAGCAGTACTTC
-	TRBV7-2	12	TRBJ1-2	-	CASSLMAWGYTF	TGTGCCAGCAGCTTAATGGCCTGGGGCTACACCTTC
-	TRBV29-1	11	TRBJ2-7	-	CSVKHAYEQYF	TGCAGCGTCAAGCATGCCTACGAGCAGTACTTC
TRBD1	TRBV29-1	13	TRBJ2-3	-	CSVPGQGLDTQYF	TGCAGCGTTCCCGGACAGGGATTGGATACGCAGTATTTT
-	TRBV3-1	18	TRBJ1-1	few	CASSQDLVQGGMNTEAFF	TGTGCCAGCAGCCAAGATCTTGTTCAGGGTGGGATGAACACTGAAGCTTTCTTT
TRBD1	TRBV7-9	15	TRBJ2-3	-	CASSYTGEAWDTQYF	TGTGCCAGCAGCTACACAGGGGAAGCTTGGGATACGCAGTATTTT
TRBD2	TRBV20-1	15	TRBJ2-7	-	CSAVGTSGSVIEQYF	TGCAGTGCCGTTGGGACTAGCGGCTCCGTCATCGAGCAGTACTTC
-	TRBV7-2	14	TRBJ2-1	-	CASSLSPLGNEQFF	TGTGCCAGCAGCTTATCCCCACTAGGGAATGAGCAGTTCTTC
TRBD1	TRBV3-1	17	TRBJ2-1	-	CASSHILSRTGRYEQFF	TGTGCCAGCAGCCATATCTTATCCAGGACAGGGAGGTATGAGCAGTTCTTC
-	TRBV19	14	TRBJ2-2	-	CASSVKATPGELFF	TGTGCCAGTAGTGTCAAGGCCACCCCGGGGGAGCTGTTTTTT
-	TRBV6-5	15	TRBJ2-7	-	CASSYSRSTSYEQYF	TGTGCCAGCAGTTACTCGCGGAGCACCTCCTACGAGCAGTACTTC
-	TRBV7-3	12	TRBJ1-1	few	CASSPDGARAFF	TGTGCCAGCAGCCCTGACGGGGCGCGGGCTTTCTTT
TRBD2	TRBV5-6	14	TRBJ2-7	-	CASSLDGTSGTQVF	TGTGCCAGCAGCTTGGACGGGACTAGCGGGACGCAAGTTTTC
TRBD2	TRBV15	17	TRBJ2-5	few	CATSREFKASGQETQYF	TGTGCCACCAGCAGAGAGTTCAAGGCTAGCGGACAAGAGACCCAGTACTTC
-	TRBV5-1	16	TRBJ2-3	few	CASSLAGTSSTDTQYF	TGCGCCAGCAGCTTGGCGGGGACGTCTAGCACAGATACGCAGTATTTT
TRBD2	TRBV20-1	14	TRBJ2-5	few	CSARIGGSDETQYF	TGCAGTGCTAGAATAGGCGGGAGCGACGAGACCCAGTACTTC
TRBD1	TRBV3-1	14	TRBJ2-7	few	CASSQLDRGHEQYF	TGTGCCAGCAGCCAACTGGACAGGGGGCACGAGCAGTACTTC
-	TRBV25-1	17	TRBJ1-2	few	CASSAIRGGVSNYGYTF	TGTGCCAGCAGTGCTATCCGGGGGGGCGTATCTAACTATGGCTACACCTTC
-	TRBV28	12	TRBJ2-2	few	CASIGHTGELFF	TGTGCCAGCATAGGGCACACCGGGGAGCTGTTTTTT
TRBD1	TRBV28	16	TRBJ2-1	-	CASSETRTRGHNEQFF	TGTGCCAGCAGTGAGACCCGAACTAGGGGGCACAATGAGCAGTTCTTC
TRBD2	TRBV4-2	15	TRBJ2-1	-	CASSQDLAGYNEQFF	TGTGCCAGCAGCCAAGATCTAGCGGGATACAATGAGCAGTTCTTC
TRBD1	TRBV7-9	17	TRBJ2-5	-	CASSFETGTVRQETQYF	TGTGCCAGCAGCTTCGAGACCGGGACAGTTAGACAAGAGACCCAGTACTTC
TRBD1	TRBV5-1	15	TRBJ1-5	-	CASSLAGTGGQPQHF	TGCGCCAGCAGCTTGGCCGGGACAGGGGGCCAGCCCCAGCATTTT
TRBD1	TRBV7-3	15	TRBJ2-7	-	CASRVPPGQGPLEYF	TGTGCCAGCAGGGTTCCTCCGGGACAGGGACCCCTGGAGTACTTC
-	TRBV9	14	TRBJ2-2	few	CASSVEGHTGELFF	TGTGCCAGCAGCGTAGAGGGGCACACCGGGGAGCTGTTTTTT
-	TRBV20-1	14	TRBJ1-1	few	CSARSRVANTEAFF	TGCAGTGCTAGATCGAGGGTCGCGAACACTGAAGCTTTCTTT
TRBD1	TRBV30	12	TRBJ1-1	few	CAWSTGRRDAFF	TGTGCCTGGTCGACAGGGAGGAGAGATGCTTTCTTT
TRBD2	TRBV14	19	TRBJ2-2	few	CASSQDSPVFRTSTGELFF	TGTGCCAGCAGCCAAGATTCCCCGGTTTTCAGGACTAGCACCGGGGAGCTGTTTTTT
-	TRBV5-8	15	TRBJ1-5	-	CASSLEVLSNQPQHF	TGTGCCAGCAGCTTGGAGGTGTTAAGCAATCAGCCCCAGCATTTT
-	TRBV7-3	13	TRBJ1-6	-	CASGLTADSPLQF	TGTGCCAGCGGCCTGACGGCCGACTCACCCCTCCAATTT
TRBD1	TRBV5-6	13	TRBJ2-7	-	CASRGQKSYEQYF	TGTGCCAGCAGGGGACAGAAGTCCTACGAGCAGTACTTC
TRBD2	TRBV20-1	13	TRBJ2-7	few	CSVRREGTYEQYF	TGCAGTGTGAGGCGGGAGGGTACCTACGAGCAGTACTTC
-	TRBV6-1	16	TRBJ1-5	many	CASRDKGGISNQPQHF	TGTGCCAGCAGGGACAAAGGGGGTATAAGCAATCAGCCCCAGCATTTT
-	TRBV4-1	14	TRBJ2-7	-	CASSQEAQSHEQYF	TGCGCCAGCAGCCAAGAGGCCCAGAGCCACGAGCAGTACTTC
-	TRBV9	14	TRBJ2-2	-	CASSGRGGSGELFF	TGTGCCAGCAGCGGAAGGGGGGGATCCGGGGAGCTGTTTTTT
TRBD2	TRBV7-2	16	TRBJ2-1	many	CASSPDSGGAYNEQFF	TGTGCCAGCAGCCCGGATAGCGGGGGAGCCTACAATGAGCAGTTCTTC
-	TRBV5-1	12	TRBJ2-1	many	CASSSNRNEQFF	TGCGCCAGCAGCTCGAACAGGAATGAGCAGTTCTTC
-	TRBV4-1	16	TRBJ2-1	-	CASSPIQALGYNEQFF	TGCGCCAGCAGTCCGATCCAAGCGCTAGGGTACAATGAGCAGTTCTTC
TRBD2	TRBV12-3/TRBV12-4	17	TRBJ2-1	-	CASSLEIAGVGSNEQFF	TGTGCCAGCAGTTTAGAAATCGCGGGGGTCGGGAGCAATGAGCAGTTCTTC
-	TRBV5-1	17	TRBJ2-4	many	CASSSSRSGAGVNIQYF	TGCGCCAGCAGCTCCTCGAGGAGCGGAGCAGGGGTAAACATTCAGTACTTC
-	TRBV5-1	16	TRBJ1-2	few	CASSKAGIQMPGGYTF	TGCGCCAGCAGCAAAGCGGGAATACAGATGCCGGGCGGCTACACCTTC
-	TRBV3-1	13	TRBJ1-1	few	CASSQDSQGYGFF	TGTGCCAGCAGCCAAGACAGCCAGGGATACGGTTTCTTT
-	TRBV29-1	13	TRBJ2-3	few	CSVQPAGRLAQYF	TGCAGCGTTCAACCGGCCGGACGACTCGCGCAGTATTTT
TRBD2	TRBV3-1	14	TRBJ2-7	many	CASSLQRGAYEQYF	TGTGCCAGCAGCCTTCAGCGGGGGGCCTACGAGCAGTACTTC